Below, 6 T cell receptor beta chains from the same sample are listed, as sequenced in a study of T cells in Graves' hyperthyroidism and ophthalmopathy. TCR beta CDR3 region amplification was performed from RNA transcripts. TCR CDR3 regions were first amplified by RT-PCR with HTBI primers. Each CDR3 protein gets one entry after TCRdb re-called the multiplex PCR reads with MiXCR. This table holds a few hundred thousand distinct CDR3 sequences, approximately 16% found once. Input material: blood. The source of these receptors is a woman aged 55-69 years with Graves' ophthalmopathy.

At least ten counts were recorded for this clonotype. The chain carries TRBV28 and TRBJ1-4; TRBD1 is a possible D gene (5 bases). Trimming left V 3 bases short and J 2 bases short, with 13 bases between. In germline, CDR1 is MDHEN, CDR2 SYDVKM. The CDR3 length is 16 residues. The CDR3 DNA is TGTGCCAGCAGTTTGGAAACAGGTTGGACTAATGAAAAACTGTTTTTT. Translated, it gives CASSLETGWTNEKLFF.

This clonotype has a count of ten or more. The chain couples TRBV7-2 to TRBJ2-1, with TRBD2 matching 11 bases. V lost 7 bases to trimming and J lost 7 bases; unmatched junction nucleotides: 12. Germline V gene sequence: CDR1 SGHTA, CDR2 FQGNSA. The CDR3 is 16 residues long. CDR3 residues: CASTPLTSGMVNEQFF. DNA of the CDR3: TGTGCCAGCACCCCGCTGACTAGCGGGATGGTGAATGAGCAGTTCTTC.

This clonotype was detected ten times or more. The CDR3 coding sequence is TGCGCCAGCAGCTCTGGAGGGCAGGGGAGAGGCTACACCTTC. It yields the protein CASSSGGQGRGYTF. The V call is TRBV5-1, the J call TRBJ1-2; D might be TRBD1 (6 bases). The germline V gene has CDR1 SGHRS and CDR2 YFSETQ. This CDR3 contains 14 residues. Trimming removed 3 bases at V and 8 bases at J, with 17 bases between.

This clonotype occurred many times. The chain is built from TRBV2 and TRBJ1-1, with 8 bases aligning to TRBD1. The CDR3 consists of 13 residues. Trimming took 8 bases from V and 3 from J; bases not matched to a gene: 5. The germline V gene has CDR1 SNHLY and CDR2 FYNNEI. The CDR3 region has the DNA TGTGCCAGCCCGGGACAGGTGGACACTGAAGCTTTCTTT. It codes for CASPGQVDTEAFF.

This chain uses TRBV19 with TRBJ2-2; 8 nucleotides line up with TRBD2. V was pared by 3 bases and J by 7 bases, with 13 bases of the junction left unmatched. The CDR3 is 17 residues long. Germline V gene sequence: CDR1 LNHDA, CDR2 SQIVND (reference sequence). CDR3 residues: CASSIPVAGIDSGELFF. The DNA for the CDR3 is TGTGCCAGTAGTATTCCCGTAGCGGGAATTGATAGCGGGGAGCTGTTTTTT.

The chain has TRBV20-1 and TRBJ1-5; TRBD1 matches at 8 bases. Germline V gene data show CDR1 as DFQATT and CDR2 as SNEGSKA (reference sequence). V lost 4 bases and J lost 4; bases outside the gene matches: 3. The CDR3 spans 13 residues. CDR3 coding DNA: TGCAGTGCTACCCGGACAGGGAATCAGCCCCAGCATTTT. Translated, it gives CSATRTGNQPQHF.